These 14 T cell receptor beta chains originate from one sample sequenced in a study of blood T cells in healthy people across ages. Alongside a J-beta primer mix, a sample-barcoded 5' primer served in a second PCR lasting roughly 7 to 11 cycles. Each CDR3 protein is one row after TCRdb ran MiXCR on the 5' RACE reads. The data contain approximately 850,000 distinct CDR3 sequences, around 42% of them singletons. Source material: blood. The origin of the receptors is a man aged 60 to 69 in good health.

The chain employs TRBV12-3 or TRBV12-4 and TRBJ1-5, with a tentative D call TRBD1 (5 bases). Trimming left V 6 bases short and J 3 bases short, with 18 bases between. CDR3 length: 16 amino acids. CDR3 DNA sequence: TGTGCCAGCAGCCCCGGGGCGGCCAGTGTCAATCAGCCCCAGCATTTT. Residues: CASSPGAASVNQPQHF.

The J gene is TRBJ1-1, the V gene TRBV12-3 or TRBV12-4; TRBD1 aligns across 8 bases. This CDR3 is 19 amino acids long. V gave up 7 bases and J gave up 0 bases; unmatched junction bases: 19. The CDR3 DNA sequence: TGTGCCAGCACCCAGGGACAGGACCTCAAGAGTGGAATGAACACTGAAGCTTTCTTT. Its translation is CASTQGQDLKSGMNTEAFF.

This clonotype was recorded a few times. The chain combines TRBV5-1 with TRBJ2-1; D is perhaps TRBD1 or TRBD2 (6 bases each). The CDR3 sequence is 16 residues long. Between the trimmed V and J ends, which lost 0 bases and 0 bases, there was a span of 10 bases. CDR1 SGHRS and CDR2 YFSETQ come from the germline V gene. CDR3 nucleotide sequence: TGCGCCAGCAGCTTGGAACAGGGAGGCTCCTACAATGAGCAGTTCTTC. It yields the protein CASSLEQGGSYNEQFF.

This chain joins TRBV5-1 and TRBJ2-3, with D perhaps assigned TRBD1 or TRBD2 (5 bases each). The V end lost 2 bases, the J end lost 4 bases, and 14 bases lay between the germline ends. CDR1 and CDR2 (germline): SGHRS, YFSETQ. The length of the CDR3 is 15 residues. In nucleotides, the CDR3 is TGCGCCAGCAGCTTTCCAGGGAGTGTTGCAGATACGCAGTATTTT. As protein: CASSFPGSVADTQYF.

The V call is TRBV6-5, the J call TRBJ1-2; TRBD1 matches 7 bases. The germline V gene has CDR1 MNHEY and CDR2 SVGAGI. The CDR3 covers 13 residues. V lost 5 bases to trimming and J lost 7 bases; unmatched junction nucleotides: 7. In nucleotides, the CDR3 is TGTGCCAGCAGTCCCAACAGGGGTGGTGGCTACACCTTC. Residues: CASSPNRGGGYTF.

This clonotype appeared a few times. CDR3 bases: TGTGCCAGCAGTTACTCGGGACAGGGGTCCTACGAGCAGTACTTC. Translating gives CASSYSGQGSYEQYF. This rearrangement joins TRBV6-5 to TRBJ2-7; 10 bases are a match to TRBD1. Losses at the gene ends were 0 bases for V and 1 base for J; bases not matched to a gene: 0. This CDR3 contains 15 residues. Germline values: CDR1 MNHEY, CDR2 SVGAGI.

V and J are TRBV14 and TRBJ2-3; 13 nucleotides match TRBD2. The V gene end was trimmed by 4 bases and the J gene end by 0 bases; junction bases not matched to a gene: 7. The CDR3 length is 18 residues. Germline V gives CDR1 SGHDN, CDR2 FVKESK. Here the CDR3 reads CASSRGTSGAASTDTQYF. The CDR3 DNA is TGTGCCAGCAGCCGTGGGACTAGCGGGGCCGCTAGCACAGATACGCAGTATTTT.

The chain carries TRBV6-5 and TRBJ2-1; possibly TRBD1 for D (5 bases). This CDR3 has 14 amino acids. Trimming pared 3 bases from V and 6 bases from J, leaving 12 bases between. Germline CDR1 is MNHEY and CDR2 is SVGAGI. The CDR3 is CASSYGQGGNEQFF. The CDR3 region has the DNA TGTGCCAGCAGTTATGGGCAGGGTGGCAATGAGCAGTTCTTC.

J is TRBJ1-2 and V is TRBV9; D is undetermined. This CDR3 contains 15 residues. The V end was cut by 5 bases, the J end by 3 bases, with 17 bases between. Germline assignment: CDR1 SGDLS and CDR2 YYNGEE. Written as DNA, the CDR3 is TGTGCCAGCAGTGGAACCTGGTCGACCCACTATGGCTACACCTTC. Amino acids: CASSGTWSTHYGYTF.

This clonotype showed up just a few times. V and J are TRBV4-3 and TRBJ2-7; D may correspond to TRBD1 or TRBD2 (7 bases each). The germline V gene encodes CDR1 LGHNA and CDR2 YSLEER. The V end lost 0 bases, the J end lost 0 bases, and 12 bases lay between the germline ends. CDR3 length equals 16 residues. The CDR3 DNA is TGCGCCAGCAGCCAAGAGGGAGGGGGCTTCTCCTACGAGCAGTACTTC. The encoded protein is CASSQEGGGFSYEQYF.

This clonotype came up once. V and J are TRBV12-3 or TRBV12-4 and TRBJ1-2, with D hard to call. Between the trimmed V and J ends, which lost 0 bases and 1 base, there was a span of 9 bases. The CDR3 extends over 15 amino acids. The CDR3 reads CASSLALLSNYGYTF. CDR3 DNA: TGTGCCAGCAGTTTAGCGCTCTTAAGTAACTATGGCTACACCTTC.

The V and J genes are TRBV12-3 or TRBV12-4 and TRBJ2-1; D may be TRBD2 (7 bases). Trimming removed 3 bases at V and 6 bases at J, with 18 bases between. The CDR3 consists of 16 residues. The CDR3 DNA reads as TGTGCCAGCAGTTTTTTTTTGAGGGGGGGCCGCAATGAGCAGTTCTTC. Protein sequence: CASSFFLRGGRNEQFF.

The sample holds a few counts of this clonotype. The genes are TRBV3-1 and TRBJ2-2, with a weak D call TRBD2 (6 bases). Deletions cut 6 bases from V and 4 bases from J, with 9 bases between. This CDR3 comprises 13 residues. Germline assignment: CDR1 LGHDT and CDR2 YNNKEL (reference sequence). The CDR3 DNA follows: TGTGCCAGCAGTGCGCGGGGCACCGGGGAGCTGTTTTTT. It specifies CASSARGTGELFF. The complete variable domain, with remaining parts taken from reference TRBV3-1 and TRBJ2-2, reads DTAVSQTPKYLVTQMGNDKSIKCEQNLGHDTMYWYKQDSKKFLKIMFSYNNKELIINETVPNRFSPKSPDKAHLNLHINSLELGDSAVYFCASSARGTGELFFGEGSRLTVL.

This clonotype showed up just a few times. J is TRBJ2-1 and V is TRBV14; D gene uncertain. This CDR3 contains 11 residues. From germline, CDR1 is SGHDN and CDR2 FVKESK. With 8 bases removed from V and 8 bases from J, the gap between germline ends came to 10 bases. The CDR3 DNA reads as TGTGCCAGCGGCCGCAAGTATGAGCAGTTCTTC. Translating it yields CASGRKYEQFF.